This record concerns one T cell receptor (beta chain) sequence. As yet, its antigen is unknown. Reverse transcribed after extraction, RNA yielded cDNA as the sequencing template. Measured with immunoSEQ multiplex PCR; TCRdb has only the in-frame clones, and not every one. Among about 180,000 clones, 51% were seen once, and the ten largest hold 10%. The record originates from a study of CD8+ T cells in alopecia areata. Treatment defined: oral pan-JAK inhibitor, 5-10 mg twice daily. Those with alopecia areata gave lesional scalp punch biopsies and peripheral blood. From germline, CDR1 is KGHSH and CDR2 LQKENI. The CDR3 runs 13 residues. V was trimmed by 5 bases and J by 2 bases, leaving 9 bases between them. Broader study findings: Normal scalp showed lower clonality than lesional scalp, especially alopecia totalis/universalis. Numerous expanded lesional clones remained in scalp and blood during tofacitinib.

This TCR was recovered from a human donor with alopecia areata. V is TRBV18 and J is TRBJ1-2; perhaps TRBD1 as D (5 bases). The input for sequencing was CD8+ T cells sorted from blood, taken between weeks 51 and 52, from a patient treated with tofacitinib. CDR3 DNA: TGTGCCAGCTCAGCGGGGGACAACTATGGCTACACCTTC. It yields the protein CASSAGDNYGYTF.